This T cell receptor beta chain was recorded in a study of shared clonotypes between healthy human individuals. On the study more broadly: Per donor, three plates held CD4 naive cells, three held CD4 memory, two held CD8 naive and one held CD8 memory.

This clone was observed a single time. Its antigen is as yet unknown. Study-wide findings and caveats: Among four donors, approximately 4.6% of naive CD4 clonotypes were found in common.

The CDR3 spans 13 residues. Germline CDR1 is MDHEN and CDR2 is SYDVKM. V was pared by 4 bases and J by 2 bases, with 8 bases between. Original processing methods: Because ImmunoSEQ provided only junction sequences with no quality scores, the filtering differed. Repertoires were generated with immunoSEQ multiplex PCR, while TCRdb's copy carries only in-frame clones and drops some. V and J calls and clone size follow that table, whereas D and trimming were derived from the DNA. The sample carries millions of clones, 93% recorded once. This chain connects TRBV28 to TRBJ1-1; no clear D. This clonotype originated in a young man in good health. Some clones in this sample may be carry-over from other donors' samples. Specimen: naive CD4+ T cells from PBMCs. Sample subset: CD45RA+ positively selected. CDR3 DNA sequence: TGTGCCAGCAGTTCAGAACCCAACACTGAAGCTTTCTTT. Translating it yields CASSSEPNTEAFF. The whole variable domain, remainder taken from reference TRBV28 and TRBJ1-1, is DVKVTQSSRYLVKRTGEKVFLECVQDMDHENMFWYRQDPGLGLRLIYFSYDVKMKEKGDIPEGYSVSREKKERFSLILESASTNQTSMYLCASSSEPNTEAFFGQGTRLTVV.